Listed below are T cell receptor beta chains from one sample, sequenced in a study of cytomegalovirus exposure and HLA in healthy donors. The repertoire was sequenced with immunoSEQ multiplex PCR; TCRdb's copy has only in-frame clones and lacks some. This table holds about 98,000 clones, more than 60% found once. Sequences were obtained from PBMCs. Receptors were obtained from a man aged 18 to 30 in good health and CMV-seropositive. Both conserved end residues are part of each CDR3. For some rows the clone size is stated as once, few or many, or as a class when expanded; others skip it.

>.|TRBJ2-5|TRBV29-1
CSVGTSSGETQYF
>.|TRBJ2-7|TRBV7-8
CASSWAGTGAYEQYF
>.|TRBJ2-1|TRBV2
CASSGLAGYNEQFF
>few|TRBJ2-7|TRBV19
CASSTLRGPPSSYEQYF
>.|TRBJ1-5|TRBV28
CASRVGGDQPQHF
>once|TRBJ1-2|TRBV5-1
CASTLGSQQGPYGYTF
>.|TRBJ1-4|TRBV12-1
CASSPIRVEKLFF
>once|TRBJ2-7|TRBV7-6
CASSASDGAIYEQYF
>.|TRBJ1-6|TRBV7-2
CASSLLRRSVDGNSPLHF
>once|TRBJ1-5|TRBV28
CASSPRKGGAYSNQPQHF
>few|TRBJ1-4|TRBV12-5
CASGLEVSPTNEKLFF
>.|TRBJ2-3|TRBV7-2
CASSPGSTDTQYF
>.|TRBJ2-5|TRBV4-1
CASSQDFGERETQYF
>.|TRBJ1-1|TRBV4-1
CASSQETGGELNTEAFF
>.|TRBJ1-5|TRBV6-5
CASSGWDSSRSEHF
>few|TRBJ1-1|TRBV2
CASSSGDRNTEAFF
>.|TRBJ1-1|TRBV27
CASSLSRNTEAFF
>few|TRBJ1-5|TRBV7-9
CASRTGNQPQHF
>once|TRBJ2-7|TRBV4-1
CASSQGLSSYEQYF
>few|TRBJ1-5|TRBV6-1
CASSGFSRNQPQHF
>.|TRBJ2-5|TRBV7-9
CASSTYRRLEETQYF
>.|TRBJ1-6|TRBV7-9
CASSLDGAGSPLHF
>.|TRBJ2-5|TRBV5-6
CASSPRGLAGRETQYF
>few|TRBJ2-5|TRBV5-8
CASEHLQETQYF
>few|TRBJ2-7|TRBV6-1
CASSTGFTYEQYF
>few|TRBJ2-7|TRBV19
CASSIEGASYEQYF
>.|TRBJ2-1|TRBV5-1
CASSLAPLAGGRNEQFF
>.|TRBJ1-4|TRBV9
CASSETGTNEKLFF
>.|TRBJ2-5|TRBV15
CATSRVGGGELGETQYF
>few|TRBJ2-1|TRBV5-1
CASSSLPSGGYFNEQFF
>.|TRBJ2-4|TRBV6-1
CASSDMGLAGASLAKNIQYF
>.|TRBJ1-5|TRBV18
CASSPFSGDQPQHF
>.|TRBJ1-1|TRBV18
CASSRQGLDTEAFF